The T cell receptor beta chain described here comes from a study of response to subunit inactivated influenza vaccine. Study-level findings and limits: The authors offered the suggestion that each seasonal influenza vaccination recruits few new T cells.

This clonotype was observed many times. Its antigen is not known. CDR3 size: 15 residues. CDR1 is SQVTM and CDR2 is ANQGSEA in the germline V gene. Unmatched junction bases numbered 9, after V lost 1 base and J lost 6 bases. A single record per CDR3 protein comes from TCRdb applying MiXCR to the RT-PCR reads. The sample carries 590,000 or so distinct CDR3 sequences, approximately 15% recorded once. The sequenced sample was PBMCs from blood, obtained around 15 days before vaccination. The sequence came from a man aged 50 or older who received an inactivated influenza vaccine. The chain couples TRBV29-1 to TRBJ2-3; 8 positions agree with TRBD1. Here the CDR3 reads CSVEAADRGTDTQYF. The CDR3 DNA reads as TGCAGCGTTGAAGCCGCCGACAGGGGAACGGATACGCAGTATTTT.